This T cell receptor beta chain was sequenced in a study of blood T cell repertoires in COVID-19. CDR1 SGHVS and CDR2 FNYEAQ come from the germline V gene. The CDR3 loop spans 11 amino acids. V lost 6 bases and J lost 7, with 10 bases in between. Authors' methods: Amplified reference gene primers provided the basis for estimating nucleated cell counts. TCRdb's table, derived via immunoSEQ multiplex PCR, lists solely in-frame clones and lacks some. The D gene and trimming were derived from the DNA, and the V and J assignments and clone size from that table. The table includes hundreds of thousands of clones, around nine tenths detected once.

This clonotype was obtained from a woman aged 60-75 years who had recovered from COVID-19. V and J are TRBV7-6 and TRBJ2-7; a possible D gene is TRBD2 (5 bases). The sample was peripheral blood. The CDR3 coding sequence is TGTGCCAGCAGGGACTGGGGAGAGCAGTACTTC. Translating it yields CASRDWGEQYF.